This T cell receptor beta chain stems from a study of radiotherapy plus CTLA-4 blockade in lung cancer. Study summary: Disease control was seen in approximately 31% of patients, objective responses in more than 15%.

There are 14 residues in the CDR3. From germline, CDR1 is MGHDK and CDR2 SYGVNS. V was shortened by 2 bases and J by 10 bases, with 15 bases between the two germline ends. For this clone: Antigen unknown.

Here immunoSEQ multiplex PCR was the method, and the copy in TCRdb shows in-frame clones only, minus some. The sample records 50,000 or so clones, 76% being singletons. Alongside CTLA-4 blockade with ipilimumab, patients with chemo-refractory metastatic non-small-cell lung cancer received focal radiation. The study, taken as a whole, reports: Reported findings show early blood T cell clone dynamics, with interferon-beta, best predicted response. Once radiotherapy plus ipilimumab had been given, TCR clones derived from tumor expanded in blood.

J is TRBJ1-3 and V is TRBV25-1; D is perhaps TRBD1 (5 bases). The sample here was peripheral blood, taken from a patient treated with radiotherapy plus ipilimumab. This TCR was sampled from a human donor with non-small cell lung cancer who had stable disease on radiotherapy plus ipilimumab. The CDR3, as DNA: TGTGCCAGCAGTGAAGGCCTCCCAGGGAGTACCATATATTTT. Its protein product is CASSEGLPGSTIYF.